This T cell receptor (beta chain) was sequenced in a study of blood T cell repertoires in COVID-19. Generated by immunoSEQ multiplex PCR, the TCRdb table keeps only in-frame clones and is missing some. The table lists fewer than 200,000 clones, almost 85% of them singletons. The CDR3 extends over 14 amino acids. Trimming took 6 bases from V and 1 from J; bases not matched to a gene: 6. Germline V lookup: CDR1 SQVTM, CDR2 ANQGSEA. The chain uses TRBV29-1 and TRBJ2-7, with 10 bases lining up with TRBD1. The material sequenced was peripheral blood. This clonotype was sampled from a middle-aged man who had recovered from COVID-19. CDR3 amino acids: CSVAPGQGSYEQYF. CDR3 coding DNA: TGCAGCGTCGCGCCGGGACAGGGGTCCTACGAGCAGTACTTC.